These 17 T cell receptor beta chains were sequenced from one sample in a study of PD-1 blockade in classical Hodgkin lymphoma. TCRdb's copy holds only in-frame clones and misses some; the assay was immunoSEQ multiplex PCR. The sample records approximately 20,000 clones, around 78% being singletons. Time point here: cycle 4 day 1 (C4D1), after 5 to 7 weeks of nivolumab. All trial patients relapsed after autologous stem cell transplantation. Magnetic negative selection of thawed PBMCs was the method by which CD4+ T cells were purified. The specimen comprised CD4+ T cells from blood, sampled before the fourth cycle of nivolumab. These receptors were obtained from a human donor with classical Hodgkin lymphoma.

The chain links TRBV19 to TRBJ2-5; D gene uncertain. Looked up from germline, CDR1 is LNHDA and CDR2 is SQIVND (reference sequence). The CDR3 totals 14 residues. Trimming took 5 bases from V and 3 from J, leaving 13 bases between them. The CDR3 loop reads CASSLSVTEETQYF. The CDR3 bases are TGTGCCAGTAGTTTGTCCGTCACGGAAGAGACCCAGTACTTC. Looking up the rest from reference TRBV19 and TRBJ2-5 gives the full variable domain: DGGITQSPKYLFRKEGQNVTLSCEQNLNHDAMYWYRQDPGQGLRLIYYSQIVNDFQKGDIAEGYSVSREKKESFPLTVTSAQKNPTAFYLCASSLSVTEETQYFGPGTRLLVL.

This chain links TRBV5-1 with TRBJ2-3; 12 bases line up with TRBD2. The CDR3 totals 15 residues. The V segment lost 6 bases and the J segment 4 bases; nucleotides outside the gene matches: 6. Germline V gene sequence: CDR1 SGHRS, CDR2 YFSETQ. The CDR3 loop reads CASTKLAGGPDTQYF. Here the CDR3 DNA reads TGCGCCAGCACCAAACTAGCGGGAGGTCCAGATACGCAGTATTTT.

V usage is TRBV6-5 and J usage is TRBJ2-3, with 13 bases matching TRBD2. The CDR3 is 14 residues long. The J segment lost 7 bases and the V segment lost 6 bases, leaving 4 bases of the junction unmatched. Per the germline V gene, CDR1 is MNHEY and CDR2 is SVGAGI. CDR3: CASSQGTSGNTQYF. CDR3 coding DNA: TGTGCCAGCAGCCAAGGGACTAGCGGGAATACGCAGTATTTT.

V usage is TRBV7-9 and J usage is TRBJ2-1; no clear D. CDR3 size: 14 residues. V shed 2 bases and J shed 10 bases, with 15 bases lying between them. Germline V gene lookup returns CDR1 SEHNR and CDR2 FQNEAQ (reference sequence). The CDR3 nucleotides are TGTGCCAGCAGCTTAAACTTGGCGGTAGGCGAGCAGTTCTTC. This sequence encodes CASSLNLAVGEQFF.

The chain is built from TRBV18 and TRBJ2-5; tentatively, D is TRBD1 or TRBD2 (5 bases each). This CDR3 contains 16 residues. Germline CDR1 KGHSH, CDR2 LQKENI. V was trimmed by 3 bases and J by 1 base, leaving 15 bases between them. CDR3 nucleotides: TGTGCCAGCTCACCCTACGGGGCTGTTGGCCAAGAGACCCAGTACTTC. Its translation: CASSPYGAVGQETQYF.

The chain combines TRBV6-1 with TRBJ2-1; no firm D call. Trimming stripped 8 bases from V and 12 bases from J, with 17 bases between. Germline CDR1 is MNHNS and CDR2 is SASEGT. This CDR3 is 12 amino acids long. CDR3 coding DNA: TGTGCCAGCGCCCCCCCGGACCGACGGCAGTTCTTC. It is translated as CASAPPDRRQFF.

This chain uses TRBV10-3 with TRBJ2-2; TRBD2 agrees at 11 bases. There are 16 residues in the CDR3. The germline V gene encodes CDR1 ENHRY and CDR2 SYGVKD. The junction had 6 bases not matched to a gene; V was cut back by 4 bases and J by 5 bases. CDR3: CAISAGSGRGTGELFF. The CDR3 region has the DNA TGTGCCATCAGTGCCGGTAGCGGGAGGGGAACCGGGGAGCTGTTTTTT.

The CDR3 bases are TGTGCCAGTAGTTCCACTAGCGGCTACGAGCAGTACTTC. Translation: CASSSTSGYEQYF. The chain has TRBV19 and TRBJ2-7, with TRBD2 matching over 8 bases. The ends lost 5 bases at V and 3 bases at J; junction bases unmatched: 3. This CDR3 has 13 residues. Germline lookup yields CDR1 LNHDA and CDR2 SQIVND (reference sequence).

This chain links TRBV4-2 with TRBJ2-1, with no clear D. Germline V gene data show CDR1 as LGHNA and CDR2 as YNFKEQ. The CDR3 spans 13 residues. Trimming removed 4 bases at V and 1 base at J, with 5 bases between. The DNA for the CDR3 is TGTGCCAGCAGCCTTCAGTCCTACAATGAGCAGTTCTTC. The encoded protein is CASSLQSYNEQFF.

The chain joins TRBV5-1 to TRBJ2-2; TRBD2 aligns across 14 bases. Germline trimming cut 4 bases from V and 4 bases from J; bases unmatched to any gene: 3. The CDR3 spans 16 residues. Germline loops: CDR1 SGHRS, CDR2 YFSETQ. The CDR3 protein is CASSTGLAGGTGELFF. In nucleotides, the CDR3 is TGCGCCAGCAGCACCGGACTAGCGGGGGGCACCGGGGAGCTGTTTTTT. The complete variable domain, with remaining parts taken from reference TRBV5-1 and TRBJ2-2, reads KAGVTQTPRYLIKTRGQQVTLSCSPISGHRSVSWYQQTPGQGLQFLFEYFSETQRNKGNFPGRFSGRQFSNSRSEMNVSTLELGDSALYLCASSTGLAGGTGELFFGEGSRLTVL.

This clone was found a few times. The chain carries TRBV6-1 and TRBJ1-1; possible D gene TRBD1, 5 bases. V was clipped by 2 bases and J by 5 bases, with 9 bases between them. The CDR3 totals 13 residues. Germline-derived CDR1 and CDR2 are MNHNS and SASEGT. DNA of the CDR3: TGTGCCAGCAGTGAATTTCGGGGGACTGAAGCTTTCTTT. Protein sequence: CASSEFRGTEAFF.

The CDR3 DNA reads as TGTGCCAGCAGCATACTGGGGCCAAACATTCAGTACTTC. As protein: CASSILGPNIQYF. This chain joins TRBV28 and TRBJ2-4; D is perhaps TRBD1 (5 bases). Germline V gene data show CDR1 as MDHEN and CDR2 as SYDVKM. The CDR3 runs to 13 residues. V was clipped by 6 bases and J by 6 bases, with 12 bases between them.

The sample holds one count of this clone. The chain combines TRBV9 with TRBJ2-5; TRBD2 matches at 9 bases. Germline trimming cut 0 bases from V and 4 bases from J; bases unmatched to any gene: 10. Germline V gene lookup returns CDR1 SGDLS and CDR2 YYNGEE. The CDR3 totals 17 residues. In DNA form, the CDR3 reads TGTGCCAGCAGCGTAGACGGATTAGCGGGAGTTAGAGAGACCCAGTACTTC. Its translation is CASSVDGLAGVRETQYF.

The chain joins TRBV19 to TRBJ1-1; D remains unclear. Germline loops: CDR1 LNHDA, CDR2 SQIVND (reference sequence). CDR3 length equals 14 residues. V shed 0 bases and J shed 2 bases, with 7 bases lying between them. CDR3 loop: CASSIESRNTEAFF. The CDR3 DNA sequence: TGTGCCAGTAGTATAGAGTCCCGAAACACTGAAGCTTTCTTT. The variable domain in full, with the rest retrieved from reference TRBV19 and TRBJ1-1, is DGGITQSPKYLFRKEGQNVTLSCEQNLNHDAMYWYRQDPGQGLRLIYYSQIVNDFQKGDIAEGYSVSREKKESFPLTVTSAQKNPTAFYLCASSIESRNTEAFFGQGTRLTVV.

Here the CDR3 reads CASSLNRWPTGAQYF. Here the CDR3 DNA reads TGTGCCAGCAGTTTAAATCGGTGGCCAACGGGGGCCCAGTACTTC. The V and J genes are TRBV28 and TRBJ2-5, with D perhaps TRBD2 (6 bases). The CDR3 has 15 residues. Deletions cut 2 bases from V and 9 bases from J, with 19 bases between. Looked up from germline, CDR1 is MDHEN and CDR2 is SYDVKM.

In DNA, the CDR3 is TGTGCCAGCAGCAAAATGCGAGCGGGAGCAGTACATGAGCAGTTCTTC. This gives the protein CASSKMRAGAVHEQFF. The V gene is TRBV6-6, the J gene TRBJ2-1; 8 bases are shared with TRBD2. The length of the CDR3 is 16 residues. Trimming at V came to 6 bases and at J to 8 bases, leaving 15 bases not matched to a gene. Germline CDR1 MNHNY, CDR2 SVGAGI (reference sequence).

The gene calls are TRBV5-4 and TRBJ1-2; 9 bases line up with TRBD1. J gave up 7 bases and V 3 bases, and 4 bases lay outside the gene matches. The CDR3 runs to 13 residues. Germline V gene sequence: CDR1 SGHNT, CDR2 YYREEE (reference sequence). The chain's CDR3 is CASSWTGVSGYTF. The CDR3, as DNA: TGTGCCAGCAGCTGGACAGGGGTGAGTGGCTACACCTTC. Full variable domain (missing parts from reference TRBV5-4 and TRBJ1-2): ETGVTQSPTHLIKTRGQQVTLRCSSQSGHNTVSWYQQALGQGPQFIFQYYREEENGRGNFPPRFSGLQFPNYSSELNVNALELDDSALYLCASSWTGVSGYTFGSGTRLTVV.